Presented here are 14 T cell receptor beta chains from one specimen sequenced in a study of molecular identifiers for immune sequencing clone quantification. MiXCR, run by TCRdb on the PCR reads, gives a single entry per CDR3 protein. The data contain hundreds of thousands of distinct CDR3 sequences, 15% to 20% of them singletons. Sequenced input: naive CD8+ T cells from blood, with Jurkat cell RNA spiked in. The sample's subset: FACS-sorted CD8+CD4-CCR7+CD45RA+ naive T cells. These receptors came from a human donor in good health. Some libraries in this study had Jurkat cell RNA spiked in.

This clonotype turned up a few times. Just one base apart from a much larger clone, this may be a read error. The V call is TRBV7-9, the J call TRBJ2-3, with 14 bases identical to TRBD2. The CDR3 spans 16 residues. Germline lookup yields CDR1 SEHNR and CDR2 FQNEAQ (reference sequence). J was trimmed by 5 bases and V by 4 bases; bases with no gene match: 5. CDR3 region: CASSSGLAGVEDTQYF. CDR3 in DNA: TGTGCCAGCAGCTCGGGACTAGCGGGAGTCGAAGATACGCAGTATTTT. Combining the CDR3 with reference TRBV7-9 and TRBJ2-3 gives the whole variable domain DTGVSQNPRHKITKRGQNVTFRCDPISEHNRLYWYRQTLGQGPEFLTYFQNEAQLEKSRLLSDRFSAERPKGSFSTLEIQRTEQGDSAMYLCASSSGLAGVEDTQYFGPGTRLTVL.

This clonotype was recorded at least ten times. The rearrangement links TRBV6-5 to TRBJ1-3; D possibly corresponds to TRBD1 (6 bases). CDR1 is MNHEY and CDR2 is SVGAGI in the germline V gene. CDR3 length equals 16 residues. The V gene lost 0 bases and the J gene lost 5 bases, with 14 bases spanning the gap. CDR3 bases: TGTGCCAGCAGTTACTCTTTGGGGGGCAGAAGAAACACCATATATTTT. Translation: CASSYSLGGRRNTIYF.

In this sample, this clonotype turned up a few times. The J gene is TRBJ2-1, the V gene TRBV20-1; 8 bases agree with TRBD2. The germline CDR1 and CDR2 sequences are DFQATT and SNEGSKA (reference sequence). This CDR3 has 18 amino acids. J gave up 7 bases and V 2 bases, and 19 bases lay outside the gene matches. CDR3 sequence (DNA): TGCAGTGCTAGACCCCCCGCCGGACTAGCACGCGGCTGGAATGAGCAGTTCTTC. This gives the protein CSARPPAGLARGWNEQFF.

There are many counts of this clonotype. This rearrangement joins TRBV5-8 to TRBJ1-1; D ambiguous. Germline CDR1 SGHTS, CDR2 YDEGEE. V was pared by 4 bases and J by 1 base, with 8 bases between. CDR3 length equals 13 residues. CDR3 in DNA: TGTGCCAGCAGCAGTACACCGAACACTGAAGCTTTCTTT. It codes for CASSSTPNTEAFF.

About this clonotype itself: Just one base apart from a much larger clone, this may be a read error. The V and J genes are TRBV9 and TRBJ2-3; TRBD1 matches at 7 bases. Per germline, CDR1 SGDLS and CDR2 YYNGEE. The CDR3 spans 16 residues. V was clipped by 0 bases and J by 5 bases; unmatched bases: 9. CDR3 sequence (DNA): TGTGCCAGCAGCGTAGGCGTCGGACAGGTGGTAGATACGCAGTATTTT. Translation: CASSVGVGQVVDTQYF.

The V gene is TRBV7-9, the J gene TRBJ2-1, with 7 bases aligning to TRBD2. After removal of 4 bases from V and 0 bases from J, the junction contained 6 bases not matched to a gene. The CDR3 loop spans 16 amino acids. Germline-derived CDR1 and CDR2 are SEHNR and FQNEAQ (reference sequence). The CDR3 region has the DNA TGTGCCAGCAGCTCCAAGGGCGGGAGCTCCTACAATGAGCAGTTCTTC. Translated, it gives CASSSKGGSSYNEQFF.

This clonotype was seen only a few times. The chain is built from TRBV7-9 and TRBJ2-7; 10 positions agree with TRBD2. V shed 5 bases and J 9 bases; nucleotides not matched to a gene: 10. Germline CDR1 reads SEHNR; CDR2 reads FQNEAQ (reference sequence). This CDR3 is built from 14 residues. CDR3 coding DNA: TGTGCCAGCAGCCCCCCGACTAGCGGGTCAATGCAGTACTTC. Its translation: CASSPPTSGSMQYF.

The CDR3, as DNA: TGCAGCGTCGCAGGCGGGAGGGCCATGAATGAGCAGTTCTTC. Its translation: CSVAGGRAMNEQFF. The chain links TRBV29-1 to TRBJ2-1; 9 positions match TRBD2. The J segment lost 7 bases and the V segment lost 6 bases, leaving 10 bases of the junction unmatched. CDR3 size: 14 residues. Germline lookup yields CDR1 SQVTM and CDR2 ANQGSEA.

V and J are TRBV12-3 or TRBV12-4 and TRBJ2-7; TRBD2 agrees at 10 bases. This CDR3 region has 15 residues. Trimming took 6 bases from V and 6 from J; bases not matched to a gene: 11. The CDR3 DNA follows: TGTGCCAGCAGCTCAGCGGGAGGGCCTTTAGGCGAGCAGTACTTC. Protein product: CASSSAGGPLGEQYF.

As regards this clonotype: At one boundary the junction diverges from the germline segment, which might be a read error. Here the CDR3 DNA reads TGTGCCACCACCCCCGACAGCTACTCTGGAGACACCATATATTTT. Protein sequence: CATTPDSYSGDTIYF. V gene TRBV30 combines with J gene TRBJ1-3, with D tentatively TRBD1 (5 bases). The CDR3 is made up of 15 amino acids. CDR1 and CDR2 (germline): GTSNPN, SVGIG (reference sequence).

This clonotype was counted between two and nine times. This chain links TRBV7-6 with TRBJ1-2, with D hard to call. Germline assignment: CDR1 SGHVS and CDR2 FNYEAQ. This CDR3 spans 17 amino acids. V was shortened by 1 base and J by 6 bases, with 21 bases between the two germline ends. For the CDR3, the DNA is TGTGCCAGCAGCTTAGGGGCCGGGTTTTCATTAGAGGATGGCTACACCTTC. Translating gives CASSLGAGFSLEDGYTF.

Comment on this clonotype: Just one base apart from a much larger clone, this may be a read error. The chain couples TRBV4-3 to TRBJ2-7; TRBD1 aligns across 8 bases. The CDR3 spans 17 residues. Germline-derived CDR1 and CDR2 are LGHNA and YSLEER. V was pared by 4 bases and J by 2 bases, with 13 bases of the junction left unmatched. The DNA of the CDR3 is TGCGCCAGCAGCCGAGAAGGGACAGGTTTAGGTACCTACGAGCAGTACTTC. Its protein is CASSREGTGLGTYEQYF.

This clonotype has just one count. This may stem from a read error, because a much larger clone lies one nucleotide away. The chain combines TRBV6-5 with TRBJ2-7, with a weak D call TRBD2 (6 bases). Trimming removed 11 bases from V and 0 bases from J, with 17 bases in between. The CDR3 extends over 14 amino acids. Germline assignment: CDR1 MNHEY and CDR2 SVGAGI. CDR3: CAGKAGSSSYEQYF. Written as DNA, the CDR3 is TGTGCCGGCAAGGCGGGGTCCAGCTCCTACGAGCAGTACTTC.

As to this clonotype: Being one base from a much bigger clone, this may be a read error. This chain connects TRBV27 to TRBJ2-7; TRBD1 agrees at 7 bases. V lost 6 bases to trimming and J lost 2 bases; unmatched junction nucleotides: 7. The CDR3 extends over 14 amino acids. Germline V CDR1 and CDR2: MNHEY, SMNVEV (reference sequence). This chain's CDR3 is CASSPGQIPYEQYF. Written as DNA, the CDR3 is TGTGCCAGCAGCCCGGGACAGATCCCCTACGAGCAGTACTTC.